The rows below give T cell receptor beta chains drawn from one sample of a study of T-cell memory formation after mild COVID-19. TCRdb independently ran MiXCR on the 5' RACE reads; one entry per CDR3 protein. The data hold some 120,000 distinct CDR3 sequences, with 16% observed a single time. Sequencing used PBMCs or a T cell subset sorted from them (not recorded which). The receptors stem from an adult woman who had mild COVID-19 (a few samples of this study predate the infection). Cell type and time point are not known. Each CDR3 is given with its conserved first and last residue. A D gene is named only where the DNA matches it firmly. Size tells how often a clone was seen (once, few, many) or the class of an expanded clone, and some rows leave it out.

clone_size	v_call	d_call	j_call	cdr3_nt	cdr3_aa
.	TRBV5-1	.	TRBJ1-2	TGCGCCAGCAGCTTGGACAGGGTGGAAATGGATGGCTACACCTTC	CASSLDRVEMDGYTF
many	TRBV30	.	TRBJ1-1	TGTGCCTGGAGTCGGGACACCATGAACACTGAAGCTTTCTTT	CAWSRDTMNTEAFF
few	TRBV6-2/TRBV6-3	.	TRBJ1-1	TGTGCCAGCAGTTTTACGAAGACAGGAGACACTGAAGCTTTCTTT	CASSFTKTGDTEAFF
few	TRBV20-1	TRBD2	TRBJ2-1	TGCAGTGCAGAGAGACTAGCGACCTACAATGAGCAGTTCTTC	CSAERLATYNEQFF
.	TRBV3-1	.	TRBJ1-2	TGTGCCAGCAGCCAAGTTGCCTATGGCTACACCTTC	CASSQVAYGYTF
few	TRBV4-2	TRBD1	TRBJ2-1	TGTGCCAGCGGAAAGGTAGGGGGCAACGACAATGAGCAGTTCTTC	CASGKVGGNDNEQFF
few	TRBV19	.	TRBJ2-5	TGTGCCAGTAGCCGACAGGAGGGGGAGACCCAGTACTTC	CASSRQEGETQYF
.	TRBV14	.	TRBJ2-7	TGTGCCAGCAGCCAGGCCCCGGGGTTCTCCTACGAGCAGTACTTC	CASSQAPGFSYEQYF
.	TRBV12-3/TRBV12-4	TRBD2	TRBJ2-3	TGTGCCAGCAGTTTCGCACTAGCGGGAGGGCCGAATACGCAGTATTTT	CASSFALAGGPNTQYF
.	TRBV29-1	.	TRBJ1-1	TGCAGCACTGAGACAGTGAACACTGAAGCTTTCTTT	CSTETVNTEAFF
few	TRBV11-2	.	TRBJ2-5	TGTGCCAGCAGTAGAGCGTCAGAGACCCAGTACTTC	CASSRASETQYF
.	TRBV4-2	TRBD2	TRBJ2-1	TGTGCCAGCAGCCAATTACTAGCGGGCTCCTACAATGAGCAGTTCTTC	CASSQLLAGSYNEQFF
.	TRBV5-4	TRBD1	TRBJ2-1	TGTGCCAGCAGCTTACAGGGGTCCGGGGAGCAGTTCTTC	CASSLQGSGEQFF
few	TRBV7-6	.	TRBJ2-3	TGTGCCAGCAGCTTAGGGGACGCCGGCACAGATACGCAGTATTTT	CASSLGDAGTDTQYF
few	TRBV10-3	.	TRBJ2-5	TGTGCCACCGTAACTGACGTGGGTTCGGGGGAAACGGGACGGAGCCAAGAGACCCAGTACTTC	CATVTDVGSGETGRSQETQYF
.	TRBV20-1	.	TRBJ2-7	TGCAGTGCCCGTTCGACAGACTCCTACGAGCAGTACTTC	CSARSTDSYEQYF
.	TRBV20-1	.	TRBJ1-2	TGCAGTGCTAGTCCAGTCCCAGAGGGGAGAGGCTACACCTTC	CSASPVPEGRGYTF
few	TRBV2	.	TRBJ2-3	TGTGCCAGCAGTGACGACGCTACTAGGGTCACAGATACGCAGTATTTT	CASSDDATRVTDTQYF
.	TRBV4-1	TRBD1	TRBJ2-5	TGCGCCAGCAGCCAAGATATGACAGGGCAAGAGACCCAGTACTTC	CASSQDMTGQETQYF
.	TRBV5-1	TRBD2	TRBJ2-2	TGCGCCAGCAGCTTGGAATTAGCGGGATTCACCGGGGAGCTGTTTTTT	CASSLELAGFTGELFF
.	TRBV9	TRBD1	TRBJ2-5	TGTGCCAGCAGTACAGGACAGGGAGAGCGAGAGACCCAGTACTTC	CASSTGQGERETQYF
few	TRBV5-1	TRBD2	TRBJ2-4	TGCGCCAGCAGCCAACGAGAGCGGGAGGGCCTTAGAAACATTCAGTACTTC	CASSQREREGLRNIQYF
few	TRBV7-6	.	TRBJ2-4	TGTGCCAGCAGCCCCATGGTTGGAGCCAAAAACATTCAGTACTTC	CASSPMVGAKNIQYF
few	TRBV11-3	.	TRBJ1-1	TGTGCCAGCAGCTCGGTACGGGGCCTGAACACTGAAGCTTTCTTT	CASSSVRGLNTEAFF
many	TRBV5-1	.	TRBJ2-7	TGCGCCAGCAGCTTGGAGCCGGAGTCCTACGAGCAGTACTTC	CASSLEPESYEQYF
.	TRBV5-1	.	TRBJ2-7	TGCGCCAGCAGCTTGAATACAAACTACGAGCAGTACTTC	CASSLNTNYEQYF
.	TRBV5-1	.	TRBJ2-7	TGCGCCAGCAGCTCCAGTTCTGTGGACTCCTACGAGCAGTACTTC	CASSSSSVDSYEQYF
.	TRBV27	.	TRBJ1-5	TGTGCCAGCAGTTCAGGACGCAATCAGCCCCAGCATTTT	CASSSGRNQPQHF
few	TRBV11-1	.	TRBJ2-3	TGTGCCAGCAGCCGATCGAGCCCAGGGAACGGGGCAGATACGCAGTATTTT	CASSRSSPGNGADTQYF
.	TRBV11-3	TRBD2	TRBJ2-5	TGTGCCAGCAGCACCGGACTAGCGGGAGACATCGAGACCCAGTACTTC	CASSTGLAGDIETQYF
many	TRBV4-1	TRBD2	TRBJ2-3	TGCGCCAGCAGCGTCCGACTAGCGGGGAATGGGGATACGCAGTATTTT	CASSVRLAGNGDTQYF
few	TRBV20-1	.	TRBJ1-1	TGCAGTGCTGCGCGGGGCAATTGGAACACTGAAGCTTTCTTT	CSAARGNWNTEAFF
few	TRBV7-2	TRBD2	TRBJ2-2	TGTGCCAGCAGCAGCGGGATGGGGGTAGCCGGGGAGCTGTTTTTT	CASSSGMGVAGELFF
few	TRBV3-1	.	TRBJ1-1	TGTGCCAGCAGCCGCCAAGATAGGGTATCCGCTGAAGCTTTCTTT	CASSRQDRVSAEAFF
few	TRBV9	.	TRBJ2-1	TGTGCCAGCAGCGTGCGCGAGGGTACCTACAATGAGCAGTTCTTC	CASSVREGTYNEQFF
few	TRBV7-8	.	TRBJ1-4	TGTGCCAGCAGCGCATTACGGGGCACCCCTTTTAATGAAAAACTGTTTTTT	CASSALRGTPFNEKLFF
many	TRBV7-9	.	TRBJ2-7	TGTGCCAGCAGCGCCCAGTGGAGCTCCTACGAGCAGTACTTC	CASSAQWSSYEQYF
.	TRBV15	.	TRBJ2-7	TGTGCCACCAGCAGAAAGGACGGAGACGAGCAGTACTTC	CATSRKDGDEQYF
.	TRBV25-1	TRBD2	TRBJ2-3	TGTGCCAGCAGTGAATATCCGGTGGGGAGGGGTGCGGATACGCAGTATTTT	CASSEYPVGRGADTQYF
.	TRBV20-1	TRBD2	TRBJ2-3	TGCAGTGCTACTACCCGGACTAGCGGGAGCACAGATACGCAGTATTTT	CSATTRTSGSTDTQYF
few	TRBV4-3	TRBD2	TRBJ2-7	TGCGCCAGCAGCAGCAGTCGGCTAGCGGGAGACGAGCAGTACTTC	CASSSSRLAGDEQYF
.	TRBV4-2	.	TRBJ2-4	TGTGCCAGCAGCCAAGTTGGGGGTCCCGCCAAAAACATTCAGTACTTC	CASSQVGGPAKNIQYF
.	TRBV4-3	.	TRBJ2-2	TGCGCCAGCAGCCAAGAGGTGGCAGTGGGCAAAAATAGGCCCGGGGAGCTGTTTTTT	CASSQEVAVGKNRPGELFF
few	TRBV24-1	TRBD2	TRBJ2-1	TGTGCCACCAGTGAAGCGGGACTAGCCGCCTACAATGAGCAGTTCTTC	CATSEAGLAAYNEQFF
.	TRBV3-1	TRBD1	TRBJ2-5	TGTGCCAGCAGCTGGACAGGGGGCGAAGAGACCCAGTACTTC	CASSWTGGEETQYF
few	TRBV6-6	TRBD1	TRBJ1-1	TGTGCCAGCAGTTACGGGGACAGGGGGACTGAAGCTTTCTTT	CASSYGDRGTEAFF
few	TRBV12-3/TRBV12-4	.	TRBJ1-2	TGTGCCAGCAGTCGAGGGTTAGAGGATGGCTACACCTTC	CASSRGLEDGYTF
few	TRBV5-5	.	TRBJ2-2	TGTGCCAGCAGCTTGTTACCTTCGAACACCGGGGAGCTGTTTTTT	CASSLLPSNTGELFF
few	TRBV2	TRBD1	TRBJ2-7	TGTGCCAGCGTTGGGGACAGGGGGCACTACGAGCAGTACTTC	CASVGDRGHYEQYF
.	TRBV7-9	TRBD2	TRBJ2-1	TGTGCCAGCAGCTTATTAGAGCGGGGGCCCTACAATGAGCAGTTCTTC	CASSLLERGPYNEQFF
few	TRBV6-6	.	TRBJ2-5	TGTGCCAGCAGTCTCAAGGGTCAGGGAACGAAGGAGACCCAGTACTTC	CASSLKGQGTKETQYF
.	TRBV5-1	.	TRBJ1-1	TGCGCCAGCAGCCCCGGAGGCATGAACACTGAAGCTTTCTTT	CASSPGGMNTEAFF
few	TRBV24-1	.	TRBJ1-1	TGTGCCACCAGTGCGTCGACGCTGAACACTGAAGCTTTCTTT	CATSASTLNTEAFF
.	TRBV7-9	.	TRBJ2-5	TGTGCCAGCAGCTTACCCCGAGGGCCCGGCGGAGAGACCCAGTACTTC	CASSLPRGPGGETQYF
many	TRBV4-3	.	TRBJ2-2	TGCGCCAGCAGCCAACAACAGGCGGGCACCGGGGAGCTGTTTTTT	CASSQQQAGTGELFF
.	TRBV5-1	TRBD2	TRBJ2-5	TGCGCCAGCAGCTTGGGACCAGCGGGAGTGTTAGAGACCCAGTACTTC	CASSLGPAGVLETQYF
.	TRBV4-3	TRBD2	TRBJ2-1	TGCGCCAGCAGCCAAGCCGGGAGGTCCTACAATGAGCAGTTCTTC	CASSQAGRSYNEQFF
few	TRBV4-3	TRBD2	TRBJ2-3	TGCGCCAGCAGCCAGAAGTTCCTAGCGGGGACTATTAAGAGCACAGATACGCAGTATTTT	CASSQKFLAGTIKSTDTQYF
many	TRBV4-3	TRBD2	TRBJ2-7	TGCGCCAGCAGCCAAGATCCCGGGGGGGGCCCCTACGAGCAGTACTTC	CASSQDPGGGPYEQYF
.	TRBV5-5	TRBD2	TRBJ2-1	TGTGCCAGCAGCTTGGAGGGAGGGAGTTCCTACAATGAGCAGTTCTTC	CASSLEGGSSYNEQFF